The rows below give T cell receptor beta chains drawn from one sample of a study of Tregs in tolerant kidney transplant recipients. Only in-frame clones appear in the TCRdb table, and some are missing; sequencing was by immunoSEQ multiplex PCR. The sample has over 60,000 clones; over 80% are singletons. The sequencing input was CD4+ T cells from blood. The receptor source for this set is a human donor in good health. Both conserved end residues are part of each CDR3. Fields, in order: clone size, J gene, V gene, D gene, CDR3 protein, CDR3 DNA. D genes are given only for firm matches. Clone size is shown for a subset of rows, as once, few, many or a class of expanded clone.

clone_size: once
j_call: TRBJ2-3
v_call: TRBV5-5
d_call: TRBD2
cdr3_aa: CASSIRLAGVMGTDTQYF
cdr3_nt: TGTGCCAGCAGTATCAGACTAGCGGGAGTAATGGGCACAGATACGCAGTATTTT

clone_size: -
j_call: TRBJ2-5
v_call: TRBV7-6
d_call: -
cdr3_aa: CASSLAEARGETQYF
cdr3_nt: TGTGCCAGCAGCTTAGCGGAGGCTAGGGGCGAGACCCAGTACTTC

clone_size: -
j_call: TRBJ1-1
v_call: TRBV11-3
d_call: -
cdr3_aa: CASSPRGGVPEAFF
cdr3_nt: TGTGCCAGCAGCCCACGAGGAGGGGTCCCTGAAGCTTTCTTT

clone_size: -
j_call: TRBJ2-5
v_call: TRBV5-6
d_call: TRBD2
cdr3_aa: CASSLATSQGTQYF
cdr3_nt: TGTGCCAGCAGCTTGGCGACTAGCCAAGGGACCCAGTACTTC

clone_size: -
j_call: TRBJ1-2
v_call: TRBV15
d_call: TRBD1
cdr3_aa: CATSRDRDYGYTF
cdr3_nt: TGTGCCACCAGCCGGGACAGGGACTATGGCTACACCTTC

clone_size: -
j_call: TRBJ2-3
v_call: TRBV9
d_call: TRBD2
cdr3_aa: CASSVGLAVTDTQYF
cdr3_nt: TGTGCCAGCAGCGTAGGGCTAGCGGTCACAGATACGCAGTATTTT

clone_size: many
j_call: TRBJ2-3
v_call: TRBV6-1
d_call: TRBD2
cdr3_aa: CASSDSGGRDTQYF
cdr3_nt: TGTGCCAGCAGTGACAGCGGGGGTAGAGATACGCAGTATTTT

clone_size: -
j_call: TRBJ2-5
v_call: TRBV20-1
d_call: -
cdr3_aa: CSARVGTTEYF
cdr3_nt: TGCAGTGCTAGAGTGGGGACAACGGAGTACTTC

clone_size: -
j_call: TRBJ1-2
v_call: TRBV6-1
d_call: TRBD1
cdr3_aa: CASRAGQPSFYGYTF
cdr3_nt: TGTGCCAGCAGAGCGGGACAGCCCTCTTTCTATGGCTACACCTTC

clone_size: -
j_call: TRBJ2-7
v_call: TRBV2
d_call: TRBD1
cdr3_aa: CASSPGQGGRQYF
cdr3_nt: TGTGCCAGCAGTCCCGGACAGGGAGGTCGGCAGTACTTC

clone_size: -
j_call: TRBJ2-7
v_call: TRBV10-3
d_call: -
cdr3_aa: CAMGRSPTYEQYF
cdr3_nt: TGTGCCATGGGTAGGTCCCCTACCTACGAGCAGTACTTC

clone_size: -
j_call: TRBJ1-5
v_call: TRBV28
d_call: -
cdr3_aa: CASSLSSQPQHF
cdr3_nt: TGTGCCAGCAGTTTGAGCAGCCAGCCCCAGCATTTT

clone_size: -
j_call: TRBJ1-1
v_call: TRBV5-1
d_call: -
cdr3_aa: CASSFFDLHEAFF
cdr3_nt: TGCGCCAGCAGCTTCTTCGACCTTCATGAAGCTTTCTTT

clone_size: -
j_call: TRBJ2-2
v_call: TRBV7-2
d_call: -
cdr3_aa: CASRGAGFSLTGELFF
cdr3_nt: TGTGCCAGCAGGGGAGCCGGATTCTCCCTCACCGGGGAGCTGTTTTTT

clone_size: -
j_call: TRBJ1-2
v_call: TRBV2
d_call: -
cdr3_aa: CASSEEGRNGYTF
cdr3_nt: TGTGCCAGCAGTGAGGAGGGGAGAAATGGCTACACCTTC

clone_size: -
j_call: TRBJ2-2
v_call: TRBV6-6
d_call: -
cdr3_aa: CASSLNGLNTGELFF
cdr3_nt: TGTGCCAGCAGCCTCAACGGCCTGAACACCGGGGAGCTGTTTTTT

clone_size: -
j_call: TRBJ2-3
v_call: TRBV5-1
d_call: TRBD1
cdr3_aa: CASSSLDRVTDTQYF
cdr3_nt: TGCGCCAGCAGCTCATTAGACAGGGTCACAGATACGCAGTATTTT

clone_size: once
j_call: TRBJ1-1
v_call: TRBV6-5
d_call: -
cdr3_aa: CASRPTRGTEAFF
cdr3_nt: TGTGCCAGCAGACCAACTCGGGGCACTGAAGCTTTCTTT

clone_size: few
j_call: TRBJ1-3
v_call: TRBV5-1
d_call: -
cdr3_aa: CASSLAGVGNTIYF
cdr3_nt: TGCGCCAGCAGCTTGGCTGGGGTCGGAAACACCATATATTTT

clone_size: -
j_call: TRBJ2-2
v_call: TRBV6-1
d_call: TRBD2
cdr3_aa: CASTLAANTGELFF
cdr3_nt: TGTGCCAGCACACTAGCGGCGAACACCGGGGAGCTGTTTTTT

clone_size: once
j_call: TRBJ2-6
v_call: TRBV5-4
d_call: -
cdr3_aa: CASSPATSNVLTF
cdr3_nt: TGTGCCAGCAGCCCCGCTACATCCAACGTCCTGACTTTC

clone_size: -
j_call: TRBJ1-6
v_call: TRBV15
d_call: -
cdr3_aa: CATSRVGGYSPLHF
cdr3_nt: TGTGCCACCAGCAGAGTCGGGGGATATTCACCCCTCCACTTT

clone_size: -
j_call: TRBJ1-1
v_call: TRBV7-9
d_call: -
cdr3_aa: CASSSQGSTEAFF
cdr3_nt: TGTGCCAGCAGCTCGCAGGGTAGCACTGAAGCTTTCTTT

clone_size: -
j_call: TRBJ2-7
v_call: TRBV28
d_call: -
cdr3_aa: CASRGGGQSRYEQYF
cdr3_nt: TGTGCCAGCAGGGGAGGGGGACAGAGCAGGTACGAGCAGTACTTC

clone_size: -
j_call: TRBJ1-5
v_call: TRBV6-1
d_call: -
cdr3_aa: CASRTGLSNQPQHF
cdr3_nt: TGTGCCAGCAGAACAGGGTTGAGCAATCAGCCCCAGCATTTT

clone_size: -
j_call: TRBJ1-2
v_call: TRBV9
d_call: TRBD1
cdr3_aa: CASSVEGQGGSGYTF
cdr3_nt: TGTGCCAGCAGCGTAGAGGGACAGGGGGGGAGTGGCTACACCTTC

clone_size: -
j_call: TRBJ2-6
v_call: TRBV7-8
d_call: -
cdr3_aa: CASSLYQGRGSGANVLTF
cdr3_nt: TGTGCCAGCAGCCTCTACCAGGGTAGGGGGTCTGGGGCCAACGTCCTGACTTTC

clone_size: -
j_call: TRBJ2-3
v_call: TRBV27
d_call: -
cdr3_aa: CASSFGLWRVQYF
cdr3_nt: TGTGCCAGCAGTTTCGGCCTGTGGCGGGTGCAGTATTTT

clone_size: -
j_call: TRBJ1-3
v_call: TRBV7-5
d_call: -
cdr3_aa: CARSLREFISGNTIYF
cdr3_nt: TGTGCCAGAAGCTTAAGGGAGTTTATCTCTGGAAACACCATATATTTT

clone_size: few
j_call: TRBJ2-5
v_call: TRBV9
d_call: -
cdr3_aa: CASSVGLPGAQETQYF
cdr3_nt: TGTGCCAGCAGCGTAGGTTTGCCGGGGGCCCAAGAGACCCAGTACTTC

clone_size: few
j_call: TRBJ2-7
v_call: TRBV7-3
d_call: -
cdr3_aa: CASSLRGADYEQYF
cdr3_nt: TGTGCCAGCAGCTTACGGGGGGCGGACTACGAGCAGTACTTC

clone_size: -
j_call: TRBJ2-1
v_call: TRBV18
d_call: TRBD2
cdr3_aa: CASSPYRGDGNEQFF
cdr3_nt: TGTGCCAGCTCACCTTACCGGGGGGACGGAAATGAGCAGTTCTTC

clone_size: many
j_call: TRBJ2-7
v_call: TRBV2
d_call: -
cdr3_aa: CASDRSVLYEQYF
cdr3_nt: TGTGCCAGCGACCGTTCGGTTCTTTACGAGCAGTACTTC

clone_size: -
j_call: TRBJ2-3
v_call: TRBV9
d_call: TRBD1
cdr3_aa: CATNRDSITDTQYF
cdr3_nt: TGTGCCACGAACCGGGACAGCATCACAGATACGCAGTATTTT

clone_size: -
j_call: TRBJ2-4
v_call: TRBV19
d_call: -
cdr3_aa: CASSITIPPHAKNIQYF
cdr3_nt: TGTGCCAGTAGTATAACCATACCCCCTCATGCCAAAAACATTCAGTACTTC

clone_size: -
j_call: TRBJ1-1
v_call: TRBV13
d_call: -
cdr3_aa: CASSPPRPYTEAFF
cdr3_nt: TGTGCCAGCAGCCCGCCTCGGCCCTACACTGAAGCTTTCTTT

clone_size: -
j_call: TRBJ2-5
v_call: TRBV18
d_call: TRBD1
cdr3_aa: CASSLQGGETQYF
cdr3_nt: TGTGCCAGCTCCCTACAGGGGGGAGAGACCCAGTACTTC

clone_size: -
j_call: TRBJ2-5
v_call: TRBV7-3
d_call: TRBD2
cdr3_aa: CASSLGLAGEGETQYF
cdr3_nt: TGTGCCAGCAGCTTAGGGCTAGCGGGAGAAGGAGAGACCCAGTACTTC

clone_size: -
j_call: TRBJ1-1
v_call: TRBV5-1
d_call: -
cdr3_aa: CASAPQGVNTEAFF
cdr3_nt: TGCGCCAGCGCCCCGCAGGGTGTGAACACTGAAGCTTTCTTT

clone_size: -
j_call: TRBJ2-4
v_call: TRBV29-1
d_call: TRBD1
cdr3_aa: CPRQGPRIQYF
cdr3_nt: TGCCCCAGACAGGGTCCCCGGATTCAGTACTTC

clone_size: -
j_call: TRBJ1-2
v_call: TRBV15
d_call: -
cdr3_aa: CATSRGGTHNYGYTF
cdr3_nt: TGTGCCACCAGCAGAGGGGGGACGCATAACTATGGCTACACCTTC

clone_size: once
j_call: TRBJ2-2
v_call: TRBV4-1
d_call: TRBD1
cdr3_aa: CASSQGIRGRGLPGELFF
cdr3_nt: TGCGCCAGCAGCCAAGGGATCCGCGGCAGGGGGTTGCCCGGGGAGCTGTTTTTT

clone_size: once
j_call: TRBJ2-4
v_call: TRBV9
d_call: TRBD2
cdr3_aa: CASSVVGGDIQYF
cdr3_nt: TGTGCCAGCAGCGTCGTCGGGGGGGACATTCAGTACTTC

clone_size: once
j_call: TRBJ2-1
v_call: TRBV5-4
d_call: -
cdr3_aa: CASSPGTVEGGEQFF
cdr3_nt: TGTGCCAGCAGTCCCGGGACGGTCGAAGGAGGTGAGCAGTTCTTC

clone_size: -
j_call: TRBJ1-2
v_call: TRBV6-1
d_call: -
cdr3_aa: CASSARTDTNYGYTF
cdr3_nt: TGTGCCAGCAGTGCCAGGACGGATACTAACTATGGCTACACCTTC

clone_size: -
j_call: TRBJ2-7
v_call: TRBV4-3
d_call: -
cdr3_aa: CASSHQMGTLQYF
cdr3_nt: TGCGCCAGCAGCCACCAGATGGGGACATTGCAGTACTTC

clone_size: -
j_call: TRBJ2-7
v_call: TRBV5-5
d_call: TRBD1
cdr3_aa: CASSINRGEAAEQYF
cdr3_nt: TGTGCCAGCAGCATCAACAGGGGGGAGGCTGCCGAGCAGTACTTC

clone_size: -
j_call: TRBJ1-1
v_call: TRBV20-1
d_call: -
cdr3_aa: CSASGGEAFF
cdr3_nt: TGCAGTGCTAGCGGCGGGGAAGCTTTCTTT

clone_size: -
j_call: TRBJ2-3
v_call: TRBV4-1
d_call: -
cdr3_aa: CASSQPDSTDTQYF
cdr3_nt: TGCGCCAGCAGCCAACCCGATAGCACAGATACGCAGTATTTT